The 7 T cell receptor beta chains reported below all come from one sample, sequenced in a study of blood T cell repertoires in COVID-19. The repertoire was sequenced with immunoSEQ multiplex PCR; TCRdb's copy has only in-frame clones and lacks some. Of about 180,000 clones listed, 70% to 90% are singletons. The specimen was peripheral blood. Receptors originate from a human donor with active or convalescent COVID-19. The donor label of this sample is uncertain.

V usage is TRBV27 and J usage is TRBJ1-2, with 7 bases identical to TRBD1. Per germline, CDR1 MNHEY and CDR2 SMNVEV (reference sequence). This CDR3 spans 11 amino acids. After removal of 9 bases from V and 8 bases from J, the junction contained 6 bases not matched to a gene. The CDR3 spells CARHRGGGYTF. For the CDR3, the DNA is TGTGCCAGGCACAGGGGTGGAGGCTACACCTTC.

V gene TRBV19 combines with J gene TRBJ2-2; 8 bases agree with TRBD2. The CDR3 loop spans 17 amino acids. Germline assignment: CDR1 LNHDA and CDR2 SQIVND (reference sequence). The V segment lost 2 bases and the J segment 5 bases; nucleotides outside the gene matches: 10. The CDR3 nucleotides are TGTGCCAGTAGTATACCCCCCTTGGCGGGAGGAACCGGGGAGCTGTTTTTT. This codes for CASSIPPLAGGTGELFF.

The J gene is TRBJ1-5, the V gene TRBV2; TRBD1 agrees at 10 bases. Germline V CDR1 and CDR2: SNHLY, FYNNEI. The J segment lost 1 base and the V segment lost 8 bases, leaving 8 bases of the junction unmatched. The CDR3 extends over 16 amino acids. For the CDR3, the DNA is TGTGCCAGCCGGGACAGGGGCGTAGGAAGCAATCAGCCCCAGCATTTT. Its translation is CASRDRGVGSNQPQHF.

This rearrangement joins TRBV11-2 to TRBJ2-5; a weak D match, TRBD2 (6 bases). The V gene's germline CDR1 is SGHAT and CDR2 FQNNGV. V shed 1 base and J shed 7 bases, with 13 bases lying between them. The CDR3 spans 14 residues. DNA for the CDR3: TGTGCCAGCAGCTTAGCGTCCGGGAGTGGGACCCAGTACTTC. Translation gives CASSLASGSGTQYF.

V and J are TRBV28 and TRBJ2-2; TRBD2 might be the D (6 bases). The CDR3 extends over 15 amino acids. Trimming took 4 bases from V and 0 from J, leaving 9 bases between them. The germline gives CDR1 MDHEN, CDR2 SYDVKM. The CDR3 nucleotides are TGTGCCAGCAGTTGGAGGGCTGCGAACACCGGGGAGCTGTTTTTT. Translating gives CASSWRAANTGELFF. Full variable domain (remainder filled in from reference TRBV28 and TRBJ2-2): DVKVTQSSRYLVKRTGEKVFLECVQDMDHENMFWYRQDPGLGLRLIYFSYDVKMKEKGDIPEGYSVSREKKERFSLILESASTNQTSMYLCASSWRAANTGELFFGEGSRLTVL.

The J gene is TRBJ2-1, the V gene TRBV11-1; possibly TRBD2 for D (6 bases). This CDR3 contains 15 residues. Germline CDR1 SGHAT, CDR2 FQDESV (reference sequence). V shed 2 bases and J shed 0 bases, with 8 bases lying between them. This CDR3 is CASSLNGGSYNEQFF. The DNA of the CDR3 is TGTGCCAGCAGCTTAAACGGGGGCTCCTACAATGAGCAGTTCTTC.

The rearrangement links TRBV7-2 to TRBJ2-7, with TRBD1 matching over 7 bases. CDR1 SGHTA and CDR2 FQGNSA come from the germline V gene. The junction had 13 bases not matched to a gene; V was cut back by 5 bases and J by 6 bases. CDR3 length: 15 residues. The CDR3 region is CASSPDRSRRSEQYF. DNA of the CDR3: TGTGCCAGCAGCCCGGACAGGTCCAGGAGGAGCGAGCAGTACTTC.